This T cell receptor (beta chain) derives from a study of T cells in Graves' hyperthyroidism and ophthalmopathy. RNA transcripts yielded amplified TCR beta CDR3 regions. The TCR CDR3 was amplified in a first-round RT-PCR using the HTBI primer set. TCRdb processed the multiplex PCR reads anew with MiXCR; each CDR3 protein has one entry. The repertoire holds hundreds of thousands of distinct CDR3 sequences, with 14% as singletons. Patients were aged 18 to 65, had disease duration under 2 months, and had newly diagnosed hyperthyroidism. Per germline, CDR1 LGHDT and CDR2 YNNKEL (reference sequence). The CDR3 has 15 residues. Between the trimmed V and J ends, which lost 0 bases and 5 bases, there was a span of 12 bases.

J is TRBJ2-3 and V is TRBV3-1; D unclear. This sequence originates from a woman younger than 35 with Graves' hyperthyroidism. Sequences were obtained from blood. The CDR3 region has the DNA TGTGCCAGCAGCCAAGAGGTAGGGCCGGGAGATACGCAGTATTTT. Protein product: CASSQEVGPGDTQYF.